Sequencing of this T cell receptor (beta chain) was carried out in a study of blood T cell repertoires in COVID-19 (TCRdb year 2020). For the study in its entirety: The collaborator samples originated in the United States, Italy and Spain and spanned the acute and convalescent phases of COVID-19. A freely available public database, intended as a resource for researchers studying the immune response to SARS-CoV-2, is where the repertoires were released. The samples were drawn from the first 160 participants of the ongoing ImmuneRACE study and from 1,254 subjects provided by 6 global collaborators. The dataset comprised deeply sampled blood TCRbeta repertoires from subjects exposed to, actively infected with, or recovered from COVID-19. Where HLA class I and class II types were available, the types were taken from metadata supplied by the sample provider, not from assay-based typing. The material from the prospective study consisted of cDNA or gDNA derived from T cells, B-cell-depleted T cells, or PBMCs. The sample metadata nearly always contained a de-identified subject ID, COVID-19 status, age in years and sex. General findings and caveats noted by the study authors: The quantity of clinical and demographic metadata differed by source and by participant and was supplied without curation.

A word on this clone: What antigen it recognizes has not been identified. No clone much larger than this one lies a single base away; base qualities are absent.

Collaborating institutions collected whole blood in K2EDTA tubes following their own protocols. For TCRbeta analysis, collaborators shipped samples in one of three forms: frozen whole blood, isolated PBMCs, or DNA extracted from either of those sample types. The immunoSEQ Assay, a bias-controlled multiplex PCR, was used to amplify TCRbeta CDR3 regions from genomic DNA. From the authors' description of their analysis: The number of nucleated cells in each sample was estimated by amplification of reference gene primers within the assay. Sequence reads were collapsed and filtered to measure the absolute abundance of every unique TCRbeta CDR3 rearrangement. For each sample, productive Simpson clonality was calculated by taking the square root of Simpson's diversity index across productive rearrangements. TCRdb retrieved this table from immuneACCESS and kept in-frame rearrangements only. Not all clones are present; in checked studies, unresolved V genes account for under half, and no reason is known for the remainder. V, J and clone size reflect that table, while D and trimming were determined from the DNA. The sample yields roughly 120,000 clones; more than 75% were counted once. Of the sample, around 3.8% is held by the ten largest clones.

Spanning cysteine to phenylalanine, the CDR3 consists of 14 amino acids. Of all the DNA, just the CDR3 is kept, 42 bases in frame from base 1. From the germline V gene, CDR1 is MGHDK and CDR2 is SYGVNS. The V and J ends are trimmed by 2 bases and 3 bases, leaving 11 bases between them. Sequencing was done on a sample of peripheral blood. The sequence is built from TRBV25-1 and TRBJ2-7, with TRBD1 tentatively as D gene (6 bases match). This clonotype originated in a man aged 50 to 59 with active COVID-19. CDR3 reads: CASSEGGLGYEQYF. Read as DNA, the sequence is TGTGCCAGCAGTGAAGGGGGCCTCGGCTACGAGCAGTACTTC.